These 21 T cell receptor beta chains were sequenced from one sample in a study of CD8 T cells in ankylosing spondylitis. TCRdb ran MiXCR on the 5' RACE reads and lists one entry per CDR3 protein. The table shows 200,000 or so distinct CDR3 sequences, with about 20% occurring only once. Source material: blood, either unsorted or a sorted T cell fraction (not recorded which). These receptors were collected from a male donor between 10 and 30 years old with ankylosing spondylitis or in good health (not recorded which).

This clonotype was seen repeatedly, ten times or more. The chain joins TRBV3-1 to TRBJ1-4; D may be TRBD1 (5 bases). The ends were cut back, 5 bases at V and 8 bases at J, with 12 bases in the middle. Germline V lookup: CDR1 LGHDT, CDR2 YNNKEL (reference sequence). The CDR3 consists of 13 residues. In DNA form, the CDR3 reads TGTGCCAGCAGCGATCCTAAGGGGGAAAAACTGTTTTTT. Translated, it gives CASSDPKGEKLFF.

This clonotype was counted ten times or more. The chain joins TRBV11-2 to TRBJ2-1, with D hard to call. The V gene lost 7 bases and the J gene lost 5 bases, with 9 bases spanning the gap. The CDR3 has 12 residues. Germline V gene lookup returns CDR1 SGHAT and CDR2 FQNNGV. In nucleotides, the CDR3 is TGTGCCAGCACCCTGGATCACAATGAGCAGTTCTTC. Translating gives CASTLDHNEQFF.

This clonotype has ten or more counts. This chain connects TRBV10-3 to TRBJ2-4; TRBD2 matches at 7 bases. This CDR3 has 14 residues. The V gene end was trimmed by 10 bases and the J gene end by 2 bases; junction bases not matched to a gene: 8. Looked up from germline, CDR1 is ENHRY and CDR2 is SYGVKD. CDR3 DNA: TGTGCCAGCGCGCCGGGGGGAACCAAAAACATTCAGTACTTC. Its translation: CASAPGGTKNIQYF.

At least ten counts were recorded for this clonotype. The chain carries TRBV7-9 and TRBJ2-3; D not certain. V lost 2 bases and J lost 3, with 9 bases in between. The CDR3 sequence is 14 residues long. Germline loops: CDR1 SEHNR, CDR2 FQNEAQ (reference sequence). CDR3 loop: CASSLPRATDTQYF. CDR3 DNA sequence: TGTGCCAGCAGCTTACCCCGGGCAACAGATACGCAGTATTTT. Variable domain in full (rest from reference TRBV7-9 and TRBJ2-3): DTGVSQNPRHKITKRGQNVTFRCDPISEHNRLYWYRQTLGQGPEFLTYFQNEAQLEKSRLLSDRFSAERPKGSFSTLEIQRTEQGDSAMYLCASSLPRATDTQYFGPGTRLTVL.

This clonotype has ten or more counts. The rearrangement uses TRBV18 and TRBJ1-2; D remains unclear. This CDR3 has 15 residues. V lost 6 bases, J lost 0 bases, and 14 bases lay in between. Germline lookup yields CDR1 KGHSH and CDR2 LQKENI. CDR3 sequence reads: CASSVMDGANYGYTF. CDR3 nucleotides: TGTGCCAGCTCGGTCATGGACGGTGCTAACTATGGCTACACCTTC. Drawing the rest from reference TRBV18 and TRBJ1-2, the complete variable domain is NAGVMQNPRHLVRRRGQEARLRCSPMKGHSHVYWYRQLPEEGLKFMVYLQKENIIDESGMPKERFSAEFPKEGPSILRIQQVVRGDSAAYFCASSVMDGANYGYTFGSGTRLTVV.

This clonotype occurred many times. The V gene is TRBV20-1, the J gene TRBJ2-2; D remains ambiguous. CDR3 size: 14 residues. V lost 6 bases and J lost 0, with 11 bases in between. Germline-derived CDR1 and CDR2 are DFQATT and SNEGSKA (reference sequence). CDR3 loop: CSATPETNTGELFF. Written as DNA, the CDR3 is TGCAGTGCCACCCCGGAGACGAACACCGGGGAGCTGTTTTTT.

The table lists this clonotype with many counts. This rearrangement joins TRBV2 to TRBJ2-5, with 9 bases aligning to TRBD1. V lost 6 bases, J lost 5 bases, and 7 bases stayed unmatched. The CDR3 totals 14 residues. The germline CDR1 and CDR2 sequences are SNHLY and FYNNEI. Here the CDR3 reads CASRTGQGEETQYF. CDR3 DNA: TGTGCCAGCAGGACGGGACAGGGAGAGGAGACCCAGTACTTC.

This clonotype was detected many times. This chain links TRBV5-1 with TRBJ2-1; 8 bases map to TRBD1. The CDR3 contains 20 residues. CDR1 SGHRS and CDR2 YFSETQ come from the germline V gene. J lost 6 bases, V lost 1 base, and 21 bases had no gene match. CDR3 coding DNA: TGCGCCAGCAGCTTGAGGACGTCTCCAGGGGGCTCGACCTTAGTCAATGAGCAGTTCTTC. Residues: CASSLRTSPGGSTLVNEQFF. The full variable domain, in which reference TRBV5-1 and TRBJ2-1 provide the parts outside the CDR3, is KAGVTQTPRYLIKTRGQQVTLSCSPISGHRSVSWYQQTPGQGLQFLFEYFSETQRNKGNFPGRFSGRQFSNSRSEMNVSTLELGDSALYLCASSLRTSPGGSTLVNEQFFGPGTRLTVL.

This clonotype was observed at least ten times. V gene TRBV7-9 combines with J gene TRBJ2-7; a possible D gene is TRBD2 (5 bases). Germline V gene sequence: CDR1 SEHNR, CDR2 FQNEAQ (reference sequence). With 4 bases removed from V and 2 bases from J, the gap between germline ends came to 21 bases. CDR3 length equals 17 residues. This CDR3 reads CASSSPRGSSLPYEQYF. DNA of the CDR3: TGTGCCAGCAGCTCCCCCCGGGGATCGTCACTACCCTACGAGCAGTACTTC.

This clonotype has ten or more counts. V usage is TRBV4-3 and J usage is TRBJ2-1; the D gene could be TRBD1 or TRBD2 (5 bases each). Germline V lookup: CDR1 LGHNA, CDR2 YSLEER. The CDR3 has 16 amino acids. Trimming removed 0 bases from V and 5 bases from J, with 14 bases in between. The CDR3 spells CASSQDSGTRDNEQFF. The CDR3 region has the DNA TGCGCCAGCAGCCAAGACTCAGGGACGCGTGACAATGAGCAGTTCTTC.

This clonotype appeared many times. The chain joins TRBV3-1 to TRBJ2-1; no clear D gene. Germline V gives CDR1 LGHDT, CDR2 YNNKEL (reference sequence). V was trimmed by 1 base and J by 9 bases, leaving 7 bases between them. This CDR3 is 12 amino acids long. The DNA of the CDR3 is TGTGCCAGCAGCCAAGCAGCCGGTGAGCAGTTCTTC. Encoded protein: CASSQAAGEQFF.

This clonotype was detected many times. The chain uses TRBV7-2 and TRBJ2-4, with 8 bases matching TRBD1. CDR1 and CDR2 from the germline V gene are SGHTA and FQGNSA. With 4 bases clipped from V and 9 bases from J, the junction kept 11 bases outside the gene matches. This CDR3 is 15 amino acids long. The CDR3 here is CASSSTTRQGFIQYF. The CDR3 DNA is TGTGCCAGCAGCTCGACCACCCGACAGGGGTTCATTCAGTACTTC.

In its sample, this clonotype was seen many times. V is TRBV12-3 or TRBV12-4 and J is TRBJ1-2; the D gene is possibly TRBD1 (6 bases). Between the trimmed V and J ends, which lost 1 base and 8 bases, there was a span of 11 bases. CDR3 length equals 13 residues. CDR3 sequence: CASSLGSGEGYTF. The CDR3 nucleotides read TGTGCCAGCAGTTTAGGGTCAGGGGAAGGCTACACCTTC.

This clonotype was recorded at least ten times. V is TRBV12-3 or TRBV12-4 and J is TRBJ2-2, with D possibly matching TRBD2 (5 bases). CDR3 size: 13 residues. V was shortened by 6 bases and J by 3 bases, with 8 bases between the two germline ends. As DNA, the CDR3 is TGTGCCAGCAGCCCGAGGGACACCGGGGAGCTGTTTTTT. Translating gives CASSPRDTGELFF.

The table lists this clonotype with many counts. V gene TRBV7-9 combines with J gene TRBJ1-1, with TRBD1 matching over 8 bases. The V segment lost 2 bases and the J segment 5 bases; nucleotides outside the gene matches: 7. The CDR3 has 15 amino acids. The germline CDR1 and CDR2 sequences are SEHNR and FQNEAQ (reference sequence). The CDR3 nucleotides read TGTGCCAGCAGCTTATCCCAGGGGGCGCGAACTGAAGCTTTCTTT. Amino acids: CASSLSQGARTEAFF. The variable domain in full, completed from reference TRBV7-9 and TRBJ1-1, reads DTGVSQNPRHKITKRGQNVTFRCDPISEHNRLYWYRQTLGQGPEFLTYFQNEAQLEKSRLLSDRFSAERPKGSFSTLEIQRTEQGDSAMYLCASSLSQGARTEAFFGQGTRLTVV.

This clonotype was counted ten times or more. V is TRBV12-3 or TRBV12-4 and J is TRBJ2-1; D is perhaps TRBD1 (6 bases). The CDR3 covers 15 residues. The ends were cut back, 0 bases at V and 8 bases at J, with 14 bases in the middle. CDR3 residues: CASSLARGVFDEQFF. As DNA, the CDR3 is TGTGCCAGCAGTTTAGCCAGGGGCGTCTTCGATGAGCAGTTCTTC.

The chain is built from TRBV11-3 and TRBJ2-2, with D possibly matching TRBD2 (6 bases). The CDR3 covers 17 residues. Trimming took 3 bases from V and 1 from J, leaving 15 bases between them. The germline gives CDR1 SGHNT, CDR2 YENEEA. The chain's CDR3 is CASSLGTWEENTGELFF. The CDR3 coding sequence is TGTGCCAGCAGCTTGGGGACTTGGGAGGAGAACACCGGGGAGCTGTTTTTT.

This clonotype has ten or more counts. The chain uses TRBV12-3 or TRBV12-4 and TRBJ2-1, with D possibly being TRBD2 (5 bases). Deletions cut 4 bases from V and 0 bases from J, with 10 bases between. This CDR3 comprises 15 residues. The CDR3 sequence: CASSYKRSSYNEQFF. Here the CDR3 DNA reads TGTGCCAGCAGTTACAAGCGGAGCTCCTACAATGAGCAGTTCTTC.

At least ten counts were recorded for this clonotype. V and J are TRBV29-1 and TRBJ2-2; TRBD1 might be the D (5 bases). This CDR3 has 14 residues. Trimming took 4 bases from V and 3 from J, leaving 12 bases between them. Germline V gene lookup returns CDR1 SQVTM and CDR2 ANQGSEA. The CDR3: CSVAQTVHTGELFF. CDR3 DNA sequence: TGCAGCGTTGCCCAGACAGTCCACACCGGGGAGCTGTTTTTT.

This clonotype was observed many times. The chain has TRBV6-1 and TRBJ2-7; weak D call: TRBD2 (5 bases). The germline V gene encodes CDR1 MNHNS and CDR2 SASEGT. V shed 8 bases and J shed 1 base, with 9 bases lying between them. The CDR3 length is 12 residues. The CDR3 DNA follows: TGTGCCAGCTTACGGGATTCCTACGAGCAGTACTTC. Translated: CASLRDSYEQYF.

This clonotype appeared many times. The rearrangement joins TRBV5-1 to TRBJ1-2, with TRBD1 identical over 7 bases. CDR1 is SGHRS and CDR2 is YFSETQ in the germline V gene. The V segment lost 0 bases and the J segment 1 base; nucleotides outside the gene matches: 3. The CDR3 is 15 amino acids. This CDR3 reads CASSLGGGHNYGYTF. CDR3 bases: TGCGCCAGCAGCTTGGGAGGGGGCCATAACTATGGCTACACCTTC.